The text below deals with one T cell receptor beta chain. Its target is not known. The ends lost 4 bases at V and 3 bases at J; junction bases unmatched: 8. This CDR3 comprises 16 residues. Germline V gene data show CDR1 as MGHRA and CDR2 as YSYEKL. This sample is part of a study of cytomegalovirus exposure and HLA in healthy donors. Study-wide findings and caveats: CMV serostatus was the sole immune exposure information available.

PCR amplification relied on 60 Vbeta primers (plus 13 Jbeta primers). Sequenced by immunoSEQ multiplex PCR; TCRdb stores in-frame clones only, minus some. This table has about 190,000 clones, over 70% appearing once. The J gene is TRBJ2-7, the V gene TRBV4-1, with 11 bases fitting TRBD2. Sequenced material: PBMCs. This TCR was sampled from a woman between 18 and 30 years old in good health and CMV-seronegative. The CDR3 sequence is CASSPLVSGGVYEQYF. In DNA, the CDR3 is TGCGCCAGCAGCCCGTTGGTTAGCGGGGGGGTCTACGAGCAGTACTTC.